Listed here are 9 T cell receptor beta chains from one sample, sequenced in a study of blood T cell repertoires in COVID-19. The table came from immunoSEQ multiplex PCR; TCRdb's copy has only in-frame clones and leaves some out. This table holds 300,000 to 400,000 clones, roughly 84% found once. Sequencing was done on a sample of peripheral blood. The receptor source for this set is a man aged 50 or older with active or convalescent COVID-19.

This chain uses TRBV19 with TRBJ2-7; D is unresolved. Germline lookup yields CDR1 LNHDA and CDR2 SQIVND (reference sequence). Trimming shortened V by 6 bases and J by 4 bases, and 10 bases separated the two germline ends. This CDR3 comprises 12 residues. This CDR3 is CASSPDSYEQYF. CDR3 DNA sequence: TGTGCCAGTAGCCCTGACTCGTACGAGCAGTACTTC.

This rearrangement joins TRBV4-1 to TRBJ2-3, with TRBD2 matching over 12 bases. The CDR3 consists of 17 residues. The trim removed 3 bases at V and 5 bases at J, leaving 9 bases unmatched. Germline-derived CDR1 and CDR2 are MGHRA and YSYEKL. CDR3 bases: TGCGCCAGCAGCCATAGGACTAGCGGGATCGCTATAGATACGCAGTATTTT. Translation gives CASSHRTSGIAIDTQYF.

CDR3: CASSLGQPQETQYF. For the CDR3, the DNA is TGTGCCAGCAGTTTAGGACAGCCCCAAGAGACCCAGTACTTC. The chain employs TRBV28 and TRBJ2-5; possibly TRBD1 for D (6 bases). Looked up from germline, CDR1 is MDHEN and CDR2 is SYDVKM. This CDR3 region has 14 residues. Deletions cut 2 bases from V and 1 base from J, with 8 bases between.

The chain links TRBV28 to TRBJ2-7; 7 nucleotides agree with TRBD1. V dropped 8 bases and J dropped 0; count of bases not matched to a gene: 10. The CDR3 is 15 amino acids. The germline gives CDR1 MDHEN, CDR2 SYDVKM. CDR3 sequence reads: CASCYRGLSSYEQYF. The CDR3 DNA is TGTGCCAGCTGCTACAGGGGCCTCAGCTCCTACGAGCAGTACTTC.

The chain carries TRBV5-6 and TRBJ2-7; TRBD1 matches at 9 bases. The CDR3 has 15 residues. From germline, CDR1 is SGHDT and CDR2 YYEEEE. After removal of 0 bases from V and 1 base from J, the junction contained 2 bases not matched to a gene. DNA of the CDR3: TGTGCCAGCAGCTTGGAGGGACAGGGATCCTACGAGCAGTACTTC. Encoded protein: CASSLEGQGSYEQYF.

The chain employs TRBV19 and TRBJ2-7, with D uncertain. Germline-derived CDR1 and CDR2 are LNHDA and SQIVND (reference sequence). V was clipped by 6 bases and J by 0 bases, with 9 bases between them. The CDR3 loop spans 13 amino acids. CDR3 sequence: CASRGQSSYEQYF. The CDR3 nucleotides read TGTGCCAGTAGGGGCCAGAGCTCCTACGAGCAGTACTTC.

On this clone: The same CDR3 can be traced to other DNA sequences in this sample. The chain uses TRBV7-3 and TRBJ2-3; D not resolved. V was clipped by 5 bases and J by 1 base, with 7 bases between them. Germline CDR1 reads SGHTA; CDR2 reads FQGTGA. There are 13 residues in the CDR3. Here the CDR3 reads CASSLGRTDTQYF. In nucleotides, the CDR3 is TGTGCCAGCAGCCTGGGCCGCACAGATACGCAGTATTTT. Looking up the rest from reference TRBV7-3 and TRBJ2-3 gives the full variable domain: GAGVSQTPSNKVTEKGKYVELRCDPISGHTALYWYRQSLGQGPEFLIYFQGTGAADDSGLPNDRFFAVRPEGSVSTLKIQRTERGDSAVYLCASSLGRTDTQYFGPGTRLTVL.

The chain uses TRBV4-3 and TRBJ2-7; 9 nucleotides align to TRBD1. This CDR3 is built from 14 residues. Trimming cost V 1 base and J 9 bases; bases outside gene matches: 7. Germline V CDR1 and CDR2: LGHNA, YSLEER. CDR3 in DNA: TGCGCCAGCAGCCAAGTCGGACAGGGGATGGTGCAGTACTTC. This codes for CASSQVGQGMVQYF.

The chain joins TRBV13 to TRBJ1-2; maybe TRBD1 (5 bases). Germline V lookup: CDR1 PRHDT, CDR2 FYEKMQ (reference sequence). This CDR3 region has 12 residues. V gave up 2 bases and J gave up 9 bases, with 10 bases separating them. The CDR3 nucleotides are TGTGCCAGCAGCTTATTCCAGGGTCGCTACACCTTC. It encodes CASSLFQGRYTF.